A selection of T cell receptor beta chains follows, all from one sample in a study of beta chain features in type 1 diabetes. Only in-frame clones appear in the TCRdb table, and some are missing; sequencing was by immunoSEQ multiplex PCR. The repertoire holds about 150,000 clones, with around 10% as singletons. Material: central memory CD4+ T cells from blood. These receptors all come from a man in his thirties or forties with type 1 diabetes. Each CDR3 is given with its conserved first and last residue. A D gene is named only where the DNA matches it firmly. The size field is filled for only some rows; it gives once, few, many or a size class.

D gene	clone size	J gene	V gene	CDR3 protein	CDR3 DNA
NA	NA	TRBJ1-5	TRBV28	CASSKAGGNQPQHF	TGTGCCAGCTCCAAGGCGGGAGGCAATCAGCCCCAGCATTTT
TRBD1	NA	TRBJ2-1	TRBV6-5	CASSYSIGQGVNEQFF	TGTGCCAGCAGTTACTCCATAGGACAGGGAGTCAATGAGCAGTTCTTC
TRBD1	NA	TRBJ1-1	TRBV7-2	CASSSQGVNTEAFF	TGTGCCAGCAGTTCGCAGGGGGTGAACACTGAAGCTTTCTTT
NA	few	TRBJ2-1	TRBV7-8	CASSSLALSSYNEQFF	TGTGCCAGCAGCTCGCTAGCGTTAAGCTCCTACAATGAGCAGTTCTTC
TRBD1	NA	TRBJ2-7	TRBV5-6	CASSLWDRGLGEQYF	TGTGCCAGCAGCTTGTGGGACAGGGGGCTGGGCGAGCAGTACTTC
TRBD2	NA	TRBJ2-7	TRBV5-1	CASSQIAGSSYEQYF	TGCGCCAGCAGCCAGATAGCGGGGAGCTCCTACGAGCAGTACTTC
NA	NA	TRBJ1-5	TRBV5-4	CASSSAPGSNQPQHF	TGTGCCAGCAGTTCCGCCCCGGGGAGCAATCAGCCCCAGCATTTT
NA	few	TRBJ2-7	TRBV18	CASSPASAYEQYF	TGTGCCAGCTCACCAGCTAGCGCCTACGAGCAGTACTTC
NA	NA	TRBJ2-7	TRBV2	CASNSRDSRYEQYF	TGTGCCAGCAATTCGCGGGACAGTCGCTACGAGCAGTACTTC
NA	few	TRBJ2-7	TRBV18	CASSEGLGSSYEQYF	TGTGCCAGCTCAGAGGGACTCGGAAGCTCCTACGAGCAGTACTTC
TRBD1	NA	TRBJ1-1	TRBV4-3	CASSQVGTGVFEAFF	TGCGCCAGCAGCCAAGTGGGTACAGGGGTCTTTGAAGCTTTCTTT
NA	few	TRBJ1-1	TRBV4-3	CASSQAGPNTEAFF	TGCGCCAGCAGCCAAGCAGGGCCGAACACTGAAGCTTTCTTT
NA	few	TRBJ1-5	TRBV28	CASSPPQNQPQHF	TGTGCCAGCAGTCCACCCCAGAATCAGCCCCAGCATTTT
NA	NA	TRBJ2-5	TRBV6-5	CASSYSWTGFQETQYF	TGTGCCAGCAGTTACTCGTGGACGGGGTTCCAAGAGACCCAGTACTTC
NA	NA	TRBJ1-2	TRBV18	CASSPRQEDGYTF	TGTGCCAGCTCACCGCGACAGGAGGATGGCTACACCTTC
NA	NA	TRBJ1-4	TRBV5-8	CASSRSSDSPKLFF	TGTGCCAGCAGCCGATCCTCAGACAGCCCAAAACTGTTTTTT
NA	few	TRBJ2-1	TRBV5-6	CASSLERDEQFF	TGTGCCAGCAGCTTGGAGAGAGATGAGCAGTTCTTC
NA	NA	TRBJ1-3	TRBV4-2	CASSQDRSGAFANTIYF	TGTGCCAGCAGCCAAGATCGCTCAGGGGCCTTTGCAAACACCATATATTTT
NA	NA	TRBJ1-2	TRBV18	CASSPDSNYGYTF	TGTGCCAGCTCACCCGATAGCAACTATGGCTACACCTTT
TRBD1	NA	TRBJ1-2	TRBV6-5	CASKKGARGYTF	TGTGCCAGCAAGAAGGGGGCTCGGGGCTACACCTTC
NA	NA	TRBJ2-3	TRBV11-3	CASSSEGAGVIADTQYF	TGTGCCAGCAGCTCCGAAGGCGCAGGGGTGATCGCAGATACGCAGTATTTT
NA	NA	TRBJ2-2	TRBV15	CATSRDYRNTGELFF	TGTGCCACCAGCAGAGACTACCGGAACACCGGGGAGCTGTTTTTT
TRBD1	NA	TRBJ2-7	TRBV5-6	CASSRGADRVDEQYF	TGTGCCAGCAGCAGAGGAGCGGACAGGGTGGACGAGCAGTACTTC
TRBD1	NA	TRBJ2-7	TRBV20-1	CSAYRGREQYF	TGCAGTGCCTACAGGGGCCGCGAGCAGTACTTC
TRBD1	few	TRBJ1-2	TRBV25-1	CASSRRGQNGYTF	TGTGCCAGCAGTCGCAGGGGGCAGAATGGCTACACCTTC
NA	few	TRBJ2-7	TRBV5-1	CASSLDRTYEQYF	TGCGCCAGCAGCTTGGACAGGACCTACGAGCAGTACTTC
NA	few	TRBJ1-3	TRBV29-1	CSVGDRDGVESGNTIYF	TGCAGCGTCGGAGACCGAGACGGTGTAGAATCTGGAAACACCATATATTTT
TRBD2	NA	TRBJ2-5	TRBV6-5	CASGISGSPLETQYF	TGTGCCAGCGGAATAAGCGGGAGCCCTTTAGAGACCCAGTACTTC
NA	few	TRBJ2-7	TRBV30	CAWRGWQAYEQYF	TGTGCCTGGAGAGGTTGGCAGGCCTACGAGCAGTACTTC
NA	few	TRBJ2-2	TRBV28	CASRRTDTGELFF	TGTGCCAGCAGACGGACAGACACCGGGGAGCTGTTTTTT
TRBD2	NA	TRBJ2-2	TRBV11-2	CASSKGTSGRMGGELFF	TGTGCCAGCAGCAAGGGGACTAGCGGGAGGATGGGCGGGGAGCTGTTTTTT